These 24 T cell receptor beta chains came from one sample sequenced in a study of OX40 agonist ivuxolimab in advanced cancers. Some clones are missing from TCRdb's copy, which holds only in-frame ones; the method was immunoSEQ multiplex PCR. The sample holds about 40,000 clones; about 91% are singletons and the top ten take over 20%. This specimen consisted of CD4+ or CD8+ T cells sorted from blood, obtained in a trial of the OX40 agonist ivuxolimab. These receptor sequences come from an adult with an advanced solid tumor such as melanoma, head and neck, liver or kidney cancer.

This chain joins TRBV7-9 and TRBJ2-5; D not resolved. Trimming removed 4 bases from V and 2 bases from J, with 8 bases in between. CDR1 SEHNR and CDR2 FQNEAQ come from the germline V gene (reference sequence). This CDR3 has 13 residues. The CDR3 region has the DNA TGTGCCAGCAGCTCACAGAATCAAGAGACCCAGTACTTC. It is translated as CASSSQNQETQYF.

This clone was counted once. This chain uses TRBV4-2 with TRBJ2-7, with 11 bases matching TRBD2. Germline values: CDR1 LGHNA, CDR2 YNFKEQ. With 3 bases clipped from V and 2 bases from J, the junction kept 9 bases outside the gene matches. The CDR3 has 17 residues. The CDR3 sequence: CASSQSLAGGFAYEQYF. Here the CDR3 DNA reads TGTGCCAGCAGCCAGTCGCTAGCGGGAGGATTCGCCTACGAGCAGTACTTC.

The sample holds a few counts of this clone. The rearrangement links TRBV5-8 to TRBJ2-1; 9 nucleotides agree with TRBD1. From germline, CDR1 is SGHTS and CDR2 YDEGEE. V was pared by 4 bases and J by 6 bases, with 8 bases of the junction left unmatched. The CDR3 length is 15 residues. Here the CDR3 reads CASSQTGTGFNEQFF. The CDR3 nucleotides read TGTGCCAGCAGCCAAACCGGGACAGGGTTCAATGAGCAGTTCTTC.

This sequence joins TRBV6-1 and TRBJ1-2, with D hard to call. V was pared by 2 bases and J by 4 bases, with 17 bases between. The CDR3 totals 16 residues. Germline loops: CDR1 MNHNS, CDR2 SASEGT. This CDR3 is CASSEWVVEPGYGYTF. The CDR3 DNA reads as TGTGCCAGCAGTGAATGGGTCGTTGAACCCGGCTATGGCTACACCTTC.

The V call is TRBV19, the J call TRBJ2-7; 12 bases fit TRBD2. CDR3 length equals 15 residues. Germline assignment: CDR1 LNHDA and CDR2 SQIVND (reference sequence). The trim removed 3 bases at V and 5 bases at J, leaving 5 bases unmatched. This chain's CDR3 is CASSMTSGSRHEQYF. CDR3 DNA: TGTGCCAGTAGTATGACTAGCGGGAGTCGCCACGAGCAGTACTTC. The entire variable domain, with the rest obtained from reference TRBV19 and TRBJ2-7, is as follows: DGGITQSPKYLFRKEGQNVTLSCEQNLNHDAMYWYRQDPGQGLRLIYYSQIVNDFQKGDIAEGYSVSREKKESFPLTVTSAQKNPTAFYLCASSMTSGSRHEQYFGPGTRLTVT.

This clone was observed a few times. The V call is TRBV27, the J call TRBJ1-3; D remains ambiguous. V dropped 5 bases and J dropped 4 bases, with 9 bases sitting between them. The CDR3 covers 13 residues. Germline V CDR1 and CDR2: MNHEY, SMNVEV (reference sequence). The CDR3 sequence is CASSPTLGNTIYF. The CDR3 coding sequence is TGTGCCAGCAGTCCGACGTTAGGAAACACCATATATTTT.

The CDR3 nucleotides read TGTGCCAGCAGTTTAGGGGGGAACACCGGGGAGCTGTTTTTT. This sequence encodes CASSLGGNTGELFF. This chain uses TRBV28 with TRBJ2-2; tentatively, D is TRBD1 or TRBD2 (5 bases each). The V end lost 2 bases, the J end lost 1 base, and 5 bases lay between the germline ends. Germline V gives CDR1 MDHEN, CDR2 SYDVKM. The CDR3 extends over 14 amino acids.

This clone has more than one count but fewer than ten. The genes are TRBV29-1 and TRBJ1-2; 9 nucleotides match TRBD1. CDR1 and CDR2 (germline): SQVTM, ANQGSEA. The CDR3 runs 14 residues. With V trimmed by 5 bases and J by 7 bases, 11 bases remained unmatched. The CDR3 here is CSVSEGTGNIGYTF. CDR3 nucleotide sequence: TGCAGCGTTAGTGAGGGGACAGGGAACATTGGCTACACCTTC.

The gene calls are TRBV5-6 and TRBJ2-3; D is ambiguous. The CDR3 consists of 14 residues. Per germline, CDR1 SGHDT and CDR2 YYEEEE. Trimming removed 0 bases from V and 0 bases from J, with 5 bases in between. CDR3 in DNA: TGTGCCAGCAGCTTGGTTCGGAGCACAGATACGCAGTATTTT. Protein sequence: CASSLVRSTDTQYF.

This chain links TRBV9 with TRBJ2-7, with 8 nucleotides matching TRBD2. Per germline, CDR1 SGDLS and CDR2 YYNGEE. The ends lost 0 bases at V and 3 bases at J; junction bases unmatched: 11. This CDR3 region has 17 residues. The CDR3 nucleotides are TGTGCCAGCAGCGTAGAGGGGTCGGAGCGGGAGCACTACGAGCAGTACTTC. Protein product: CASSVEGSEREHYEQYF.

The chain couples TRBV27 to TRBJ2-1; the match to TRBD2 covers 13 bases. Germline lookup yields CDR1 MNHEY and CDR2 SMNVEV (reference sequence). The V and J ends lost 6 bases and 6 bases, in that order; junction bases with no gene match: 2. The CDR3 runs 14 residues. CDR3 bases: TGTGCCAGCAGGGGACTAGCGGGATCCAATGAGCAGTTCTTC. Amino acid sequence: CASRGLAGSNEQFF.

The chain uses TRBV5-8 and TRBJ1-1, with D tentatively TRBD1 (5 bases). The germline V and J ends were trimmed by 5 bases and 8 bases, with 19 bases remaining between them. Per germline, CDR1 SGHTS and CDR2 YDEGEE. The CDR3 length is 14 residues. The CDR3 spells CASSRDSLRQEAFF. The CDR3 DNA is TGTGCCAGCAGTCGCGACAGCCTACGCCAGGAAGCTTTCTTT.

V and J are TRBV7-2 and TRBJ2-3; possibly TRBD1 for D (6 bases). Germline CDR1 and CDR2: SGHTA and FQGNSA. The CDR3 consists of 14 residues. The V end lost 5 bases, the J end lost 4 bases, and 13 bases lay between the germline ends. The CDR3 region is CASSRNRVSDTQYF. The CDR3 nucleotides are TGTGCCAGCAGCCGAAACAGGGTTTCAGATACGCAGTATTTT. The complete variable domain, with remaining parts taken from reference TRBV7-2 and TRBJ2-3, reads GAGVSQSPSNKVTEKGKDVELRCDPISGHTALYWYRQSLGQGLEFLIYFQGNSAPDKSGLPSDRFSAERTGGSVSTLTIQRTQQEDSAVYLCASSRNRVSDTQYFGPGTRLTVL.

This clone was seen a single time. The chain joins TRBV30 to TRBJ2-7; weak D call: TRBD1 (5 bases). Looked up from germline, CDR1 is GTSNPN and CDR2 is SVGIG (reference sequence). CDR3 length: 12 residues. V was clipped by 2 bases and J by 6 bases, with 11 bases between them. The CDR3 bases are TGTGCCTGGAGTTCGGACACCCTCGAGCAGTACTTC. It codes for CAWSSDTLEQYF. The complete variable domain, with remaining parts taken from reference TRBV30 and TRBJ2-7, reads SQTIHQWPATLVQPVGSPLSLECTVEGTSNPNLYWYRQAAGRGLQLLFYSVGIGQISSEVPQNLSASRPQDRQFILSSKKLLLSDSGFYLCAWSSDTLEQYFGPGTRLTVT.

The J gene is TRBJ1-2, the V gene TRBV6-1; TRBD1 agrees at 9 bases. This CDR3 has 16 residues. The germline gives CDR1 MNHNS, CDR2 SASEGT. After removal of 2 bases from V and 8 bases from J, the junction contained 12 bases not matched to a gene. In DNA form, the CDR3 reads TGTGCCAGCAGTGAACTGGGGACAGGGCCAGAGGAGGGCTACACCTTC. Translating gives CASSELGTGPEEGYTF.

The rearrangement joins TRBV7-9 to TRBJ2-7; 7 positions agree with TRBD2. The length of the CDR3 is 13 residues. Germline trimming cut 5 bases from V and 3 bases from J; bases unmatched to any gene: 4. Germline assignment: CDR1 SEHNR and CDR2 FQNEAQ (reference sequence). This chain's CDR3 is CASSASGNYEQYF. DNA for the CDR3: TGTGCCAGCAGCGCAAGCGGGAACTACGAGCAGTACTTC.

This clone appeared a few times. This chain uses TRBV6-5 with TRBJ1-1; 7 nucleotides align to TRBD1. The V segment lost 4 bases and the J segment 2 bases; nucleotides outside the gene matches: 4. Germline lookup yields CDR1 MNHEY and CDR2 SVGAGI. This CDR3 is 14 amino acids long. The CDR3 DNA sequence: TGTGCCAGCAGTTTGACAGGGACCAACACTGAAGCTTTCTTT. The encoded protein is CASSLTGTNTEAFF.

V and J are TRBV5-6 and TRBJ2-7; D gene uncertain. V lost 2 bases, J lost 2 bases, and 14 bases lay in between. CDR3 length: 15 amino acids. CDR1 and CDR2 from the germline V gene are SGHDT and YYEEEE. The CDR3 DNA follows: TGTGCCAGCAGCTTAGCCGGGTCTGGGGCCTACGAGCAGTACTTC. Encoded protein: CASSLAGSGAYEQYF.

A single count supports this clone. V gene TRBV15 combines with J gene TRBJ2-5; D is ambiguous. CDR1 is LNHNV and CDR2 is YYDKDF in the germline V gene (reference sequence). V lost 5 bases, J lost 4 bases, and 14 bases lay in between. The CDR3 has 14 residues. The CDR3 coding sequence is TGTGCCACCAGCGTACGGACCCTTGGAGAGACCCAGTACTTC. Residues: CATSVRTLGETQYF.

The chain carries TRBV7-3 and TRBJ2-1, with D maybe TRBD1 (5 bases). Germline V gene lookup returns CDR1 SGHTA and CDR2 FQGTGA. Trimming took off 5 bases at V and 0 bases at J, with 14 bases between the two ends. The CDR3 runs 16 residues. The CDR3 protein is CASSPLGPGSYNEQFF. DNA for the CDR3: TGTGCCAGCAGCCCCCTGGGGCCGGGCTCCTACAATGAGCAGTTCTTC.

The CDR3 DNA is TGTGCCAGCAGCGTAGTAGCGGGAGGCCCCTACGAGCAGTACTTC. Residues: CASSVVAGGPYEQYF. The chain joins TRBV9 to TRBJ2-7; 10 nucleotides align to TRBD2. V lost 0 bases, J lost 2 bases, and 2 bases stayed unmatched. Germline V CDR1 and CDR2: SGDLS, YYNGEE. The CDR3 runs 15 residues.

The chain combines TRBV2 with TRBJ2-2; 7 positions match TRBD2. Looked up from germline, CDR1 is SNHLY and CDR2 is FYNNEI. V dropped 3 bases and J dropped 0; count of bases not matched to a gene: 7. CDR3 length equals 17 residues. CDR3 bases: TGTGCCAGCAGTGACATCAGAAGCGGGGCGAACACCGGGGAGCTGTTTTTT. This translates into CASSDIRSGANTGELFF.

The J gene is TRBJ1-5, the V gene TRBV7-9, with 8 nucleotides matching TRBD1. The CDR3 covers 16 residues. Germline V gene data show CDR1 as SEHNR and CDR2 as FQNEAQ (reference sequence). Unmatched junction bases numbered 5, after V lost 4 bases and J lost 0 bases. CDR3 coding DNA: TGTGCCAGCAGCTCGACAGGGGAGTATAGCAATCAGCCCCAGCATTTT. This translates into CASSSTGEYSNQPQHF. Complete variable domain (other parts from reference TRBV7-9 and TRBJ1-5): DTGVSQNPRHKITKRGQNVTFRCDPISEHNRLYWYRQTLGQGPEFLTYFQNEAQLEKSRLLSDRFSAERPKGSFSTLEIQRTEQGDSAMYLCASSSTGEYSNQPQHFGDGTRLSIL.

This clone turned up a few times. The CDR3, as DNA: TGTGCCAGCAGCTTATCCTCCGGGTTGAGCTCCTACAATGAGCAGTTCTTC. Translation gives CASSLSSGLSSYNEQFF. The rearrangement joins TRBV7-2 to TRBJ2-1; unclear D gene. The CDR3 is 17 residues long. V lost 2 bases, J lost 0 bases, and 14 bases lay in between. Per germline, CDR1 SGHTA and CDR2 FQGNSA.